The 10 T cell receptor beta chains below were found in one sample sequenced in a study of blood T cell repertoires in COVID-19. The table came from immunoSEQ multiplex PCR; TCRdb's copy has only in-frame clones and leaves some out. This table holds about 59,000 clones, roughly 85% found once. The source material was peripheral blood. The receptors come from a man aged 55-75 years with acute or convalescent COVID-19.

The chain is built from TRBV5-1 and TRBJ1-4; 8 bases line up with TRBD1. J gave up 6 bases and V 4 bases, and 5 bases lay outside the gene matches. The V gene's germline CDR1 is SGHRS and CDR2 YFSETQ. CDR3 length: 14 residues. The CDR3 sequence is CASSLATGDEKLFF. As DNA, the CDR3 is TGCGCCAGCAGCCTAGCGACAGGGGATGAAAAACTGTTTTTT.

The genes are TRBV6-6 and TRBJ1-5; weak D call: TRBD1 (5 bases). CDR1 is MNHNY and CDR2 is SVGAGI in the germline V gene (reference sequence). The germline V and J ends were trimmed by 2 bases and 7 bases, with 9 bases remaining between them. This CDR3 contains 13 residues. The CDR3 DNA sequence: TGTGCCAGCAGTTACCCAGGGCTACAGCCCCAGCATTTT. Encoded protein: CASSYPGLQPQHF.

This clone showed up many times. This chain uses TRBV4-2 with TRBJ1-1; D perhaps matches TRBD1 (6 bases). Germline values: CDR1 LGHNA, CDR2 YNFKEQ. The CDR3 is 15 amino acids. Trimming shortened V by 1 base and J by 11 bases, and 20 bases separated the two germline ends. The CDR3 loop reads CASSQAGGPMSYAFF. CDR3 nucleotide sequence: TGTGCCAGCAGCCAAGCTGGGGGCCCAATGTCGTATGCTTTCTTT.

The chain couples TRBV24-1 to TRBJ2-3; the D is unclear. The germline V and J ends were trimmed by 4 bases and 5 bases, with 15 bases remaining between them. CDR1 KGHDR and CDR2 SFDVKD come from the germline V gene. The CDR3 runs 15 residues. The CDR3 loop is CATSDPRAVEDTQYF. CDR3 nucleotide sequence: TGTGCCACCAGTGACCCCCGCGCCGTTGAAGATACGCAGTATTTT.

The chain is built from TRBV27 and TRBJ2-4, with a weak D call TRBD1 (5 bases). This CDR3 has 13 residues. The V end lost 3 bases, the J end lost 6 bases, and 9 bases lay between the germline ends. Germline values: CDR1 MNHEY, CDR2 SMNVEV (reference sequence). Here the CDR3 DNA reads TGTGCCAGCAGTTTGGACATCTCAAACATTCAGTACTTC. This encodes CASSLDISNIQYF.

This chain connects TRBV5-4 to TRBJ2-2; unclear D gene. The germline CDR1 and CDR2 sequences are SGHNT and YYREEE (reference sequence). This CDR3 region has 12 residues. V lost 5 bases to trimming and J lost 4 bases, with 6 bases between them. Here the CDR3 DNA reads TGTGCCAGCAGTTCCTTCACCGGGGAGCTGTTTTTT. As protein: CASSSFTGELFF.

The genes are TRBV7-2 and TRBJ2-5; maybe TRBD2 (5 bases). The CDR3 is 15 residues long. The germline V gene has CDR1 SGHTA and CDR2 FQGNSA. Trimming took off 6 bases at V and 9 bases at J, with 23 bases between the two ends. CDR3 in amino acids: CASSPINSAAGAQYF. In nucleotides, the CDR3 is TGTGCCAGCAGTCCAATAAATAGCGCCGCTGGGGCCCAGTACTTC.

This rearrangement joins TRBV7-3 to TRBJ1-5; TRBD1 agrees at 7 bases. CDR1 and CDR2 (germline): SGHTA, FQGTGA. V shed 5 bases, J shed 9 bases, and the junction held 7 bases outside the gene matches. The CDR3 spans 13 residues. The CDR3 DNA sequence: TGTGCCAGCAGCGACGACAGGGATTCGCCCCAGCATTTT. This codes for CASSDDRDSPQHF.

The J gene is TRBJ2-7, the V gene TRBV3-1 (or the pseudogene TRBV3-2); TRBD2 aligns across 10 bases. The CDR3 is 15 residues long. Germline V gives CDR1 LGHDT, CDR2 YNNKEL (reference sequence). Trimming removed 4 bases from V and 3 bases from J; junction bases left unmatched: 6. This chain's CDR3 is CASSPGLAEIYEQYF. CDR3 in DNA: TGTGCCAGCAGCCCTGGACTAGCGGAAATCTACGAGCAGTACTTC.

The CDR3 DNA follows: TGTGCCAGCAGCCAGATGGACAGGGGCACCGGGGAGCTGTTTTTT. Its translation: CASSQMDRGTGELFF. The chain employs TRBV7-9 and TRBJ2-2; TRBD1 aligns across 9 bases. The CDR3 is 15 residues long. V lost 5 bases and J lost 4; bases outside the gene matches: 5. CDR1 SEHNR and CDR2 FQNEAQ come from the germline V gene (reference sequence). The full variable domain, its missing parts supplied by reference TRBV7-9 and TRBJ2-2, is DTGVSQNPRHKITKRGQNVTFRCDPISEHNRLYWYRQTLGQGPEFLTYFQNEAQLEKSRLLSDRFSAERPKGSFSTLEIQRTEQGDSAMYLCASSQMDRGTGELFFGEGSRLTVL.